The rows below give T cell receptor beta chains drawn from one sample of a study of blood T cell repertoires in COVID-19. The method was immunoSEQ multiplex PCR; TCRdb's version includes in-frame clones alone and lacks a portion of them. The table has over 200,000 clones, 87% seen once. Sequencing was done on a sample of PBMCs or T cells enriched from blood (not recorded which). The receptors stem from a man younger than 45 who had recovered from COVID-19. Both conserved end residues are trimmed from each CDR3. The order of the fields is J gene, V gene, CDR3 protein.

TRBJ1-1,TRBV7-2,ASSLAGGSEAF
TRBJ2-1,TRBV30,AWGLAGPDEQF
TRBJ1-1,TRBV27,ASNGGTEAF
TRBJ2-6,TRBV7-3,ASSPPRSGGTGANVLT
TRBJ1-1,TRBV12-3/TRBV12-4,ASSFRGGTEAF
TRBJ2-7,TRBV12-3/TRBV12-4,ASSREGGYEQY
TRBJ2-7,TRBV28,ASSRNEALREYEQY
TRBJ2-1,TRBV4-3,ASSQNPGRKDNEQF
TRBJ1-4,TRBV28,ASSRTGEYEKLF
TRBJ2-7,TRBV19,ASSIGDRPPYEQY
TRBJ2-1,TRBV6-1,ASSFNQAANEQF
TRBJ1-5,TRBV29-1,SVRQGGNQPQH
TRBJ2-1,TRBV12-3/TRBV12-4,ASSMGTSQI
TRBJ2-5,TRBV19,ASMKASLGETQY
TRBJ2-3,TRBV24-1,ATSESGRQDTQY
TRBJ1-4,TRBV29-1,SVEPLPREKLF
TRBJ2-7,TRBV19,ASSIAAGVGFSYEQY
TRBJ1-4,TRBV28,ASHRLSDDEKLF
TRBJ2-2,TRBV5-1,ASSLDSRATGELF
TRBJ2-7,TRBV4-1,ASSQVVNYEQY
TRBJ1-2,TRBV5-1,ASSLETLNYGYT
TRBJ1-5,TRBV6-5,ASRYDQGLDQPQH
TRBJ1-2,TRBV6-2/TRBV6-3,ASSLDRADYGYT
TRBJ1-4,TRBV4-3,ASSQGQVFDEKLF
TRBJ2-2,TRBV9,ASRLSGGNTGELF
TRBJ1-2,TRBV5-1,ASRGQGANYGYT
TRBJ1-6,TRBV4-3,ASSQDHGFNSPLH
TRBJ1-3,TRBV7-2,ASSPAPYRGLGGNTIY
TRBJ1-5,TRBV7-9,ASSPQTGYTKQPQH
TRBJ2-1,TRBV27,ASSLVRVGVGLANEQF
TRBJ1-6,TRBV5-1,ASSLAGDSPLH
TRBJ2-5,TRBV16,ASSQPSERFSGSQETQY
TRBJ2-7,TRBV6-5,ASRGRPSYEQY
TRBJ1-2,TRBV30,AWGGHGSRSGYT
TRBJ1-1,TRBV5-1,ASTVRPGDYGNTEAF
TRBJ1-5,TRBV15,ATRGSNQPQH
TRBJ1-1,TRBV28,ASSHTTDRGRGAF
TRBJ1-5,TRBV19,ASSATGGWQPQH
TRBJ2-3,TRBV5-5,ASSLEQGGTDTQY
TRBJ2-2,TRBV6-6,ASRRDGTGELF
TRBJ2-7,TRBV7-2,ASSLTVGPREQY
TRBJ1-5,TRBV6-5,ASSYRRVYQPQH
TRBJ2-5,TRBV7-9,ASSPSTGGPRETQY
TRBJ1-1,TRBV5-1,ASSFLQGETEAF
TRBJ1-1,TRBV7-9,ASSLAGQTVMNTEAF
TRBJ2-3,TRBV28,ASSPSGRAGDTQY
TRBJ1-6,TRBV19,ASSTLLASPLH
TRBJ2-5,TRBV10-3,AISEGIKETQY
TRBJ2-5,TRBV6-2/TRBV6-3,ASSLGNGTPQY
TRBJ2-7,TRBV5-4,ASGSREAPSYEQY
TRBJ2-7,TRBV6-1,ASSVPRGTESKEQY
TRBJ1-1,TRBV7-9,ASTEYRVLNTEAF
TRBJ2-7,TRBV7-2,ASTLSGTIGYEQY
TRBJ1-2,TRBV27,ASSLSPQGNGYT
TRBJ1-5,TRBV7-3,ASSSLGGRVWVWDSQPQH